Presented here are 3 T cell receptor beta chains from one specimen sequenced in a study of Graves' ophthalmopathy and Graves' hyperthyroidism. TCR beta CDR3 regions were amplified from RNA transcripts. Scientists carried out first-round RT-PCR using HTBI primers and then a second-round multiplex PCR. TCRdb recomputed calls from the multiplex PCR reads with MiXCR, one row per CDR3 protein. The sample lists approximately 50,000 distinct CDR3 sequences, over 45% occurring once. The specimen was peripheral blood. The source is an adult man with Graves' ophthalmopathy.

The DNA for the CDR3 is TGTGCCAGCAGTTACTCGTCAGGTAACTATGGCTACACCTTC. Its protein product is CASSYSSGNYGYTF. The gene calls are TRBV6-5 and TRBJ1-2; D is ambiguous. Per germline, CDR1 MNHEY and CDR2 SVGAGI. The V gene lost 0 bases and the J gene lost 1 base, with 6 bases spanning the gap. The length of the CDR3 is 14 residues.

The chain has TRBV5-1 and TRBJ2-7; 7 bases line up with TRBD1. This CDR3 has 12 amino acids. V was pared by 5 bases and J by 2 bases, with 1 base of the junction left unmatched. Germline V gene lookup returns CDR1 SGHRS and CDR2 YFSETQ. The DNA of the CDR3 is TGCGCCAGCAGACAGGGGACCTACGAGCAGTACTTC. Translation: CASRQGTYEQYF.

On this clonotype: An end of the junction does not agree with germline; a read error may underlie this. CDR3 residues: CSGKVGGYNVQFF. The DNA of the CDR3 is TGCAGCGGCAAAGTGGGAGGCTACAATGTGCAGTTCTTT. This sequence joins TRBV29-1 and TRBJ2-1; a possible D gene is TRBD2 (6 bases). The CDR3 loop spans 13 amino acids. CDR1 is SQVTM and CDR2 is ANQGSEA in the germline V gene.